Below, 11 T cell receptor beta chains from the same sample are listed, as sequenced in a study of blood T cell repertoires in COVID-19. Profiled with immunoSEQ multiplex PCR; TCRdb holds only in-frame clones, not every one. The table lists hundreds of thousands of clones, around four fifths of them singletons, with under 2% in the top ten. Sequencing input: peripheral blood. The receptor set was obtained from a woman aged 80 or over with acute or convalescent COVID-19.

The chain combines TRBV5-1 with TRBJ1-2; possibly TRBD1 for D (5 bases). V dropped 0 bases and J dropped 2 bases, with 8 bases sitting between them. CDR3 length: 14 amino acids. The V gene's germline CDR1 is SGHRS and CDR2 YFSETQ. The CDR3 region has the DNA TGCGCCAGCAGCTTGGAAGGGGTGAACTATGGCTACACCTTC. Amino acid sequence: CASSLEGVNYGYTF.

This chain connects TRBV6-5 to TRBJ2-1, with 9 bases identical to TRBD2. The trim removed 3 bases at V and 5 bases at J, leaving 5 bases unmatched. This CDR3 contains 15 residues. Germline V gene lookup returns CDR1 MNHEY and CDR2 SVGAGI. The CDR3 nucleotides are TGTGCCAGCAGTTATGGAGCGGGAGGTAACAATGAGCAGTTCTTC. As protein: CASSYGAGGNNEQFF.

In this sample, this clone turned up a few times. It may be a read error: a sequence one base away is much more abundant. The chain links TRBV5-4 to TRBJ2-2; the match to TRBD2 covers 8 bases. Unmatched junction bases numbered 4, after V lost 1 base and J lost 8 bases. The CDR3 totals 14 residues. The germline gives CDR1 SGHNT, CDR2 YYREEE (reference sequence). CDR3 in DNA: TGTGCCAGCAGCTTGCCGGGGGGGCGGGGGGAGCTGTTTTTT. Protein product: CASSLPGGRGELFF.

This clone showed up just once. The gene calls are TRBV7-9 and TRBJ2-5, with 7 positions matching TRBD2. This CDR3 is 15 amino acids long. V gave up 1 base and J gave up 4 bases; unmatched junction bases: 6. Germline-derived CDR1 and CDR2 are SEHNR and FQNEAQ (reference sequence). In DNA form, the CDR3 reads TGTGCCAGCAGCTTAGGAGGCGGGAGTCGAGAGACCCAGTACTTC. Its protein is CASSLGGGSRETQYF.

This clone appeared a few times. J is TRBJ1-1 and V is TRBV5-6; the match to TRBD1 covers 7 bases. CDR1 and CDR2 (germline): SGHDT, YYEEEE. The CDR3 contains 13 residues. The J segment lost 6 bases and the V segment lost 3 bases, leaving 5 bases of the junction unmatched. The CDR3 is CASSSTGSAEAFF. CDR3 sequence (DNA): TGTGCCAGCAGCTCGACAGGGAGCGCTGAAGCTTTCTTT.

As DNA, the CDR3 is TGTGCCAGTAGTGCCGGGACTCGGTACGAGCAGTACTTC. Its protein is CASSAGTRYEQYF. The rearrangement links TRBV19 to TRBJ2-7, with D tentatively TRBD2 (6 bases). The CDR3 covers 13 residues. CDR1 is LNHDA and CDR2 is SQIVND in the germline V gene (reference sequence). V shed 5 bases and J shed 4 bases, with 12 bases lying between them.

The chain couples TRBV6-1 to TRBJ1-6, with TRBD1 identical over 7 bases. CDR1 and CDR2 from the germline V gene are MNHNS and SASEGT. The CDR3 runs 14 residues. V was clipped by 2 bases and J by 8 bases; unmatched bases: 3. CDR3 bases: TGTGCCAGCAGTGAACTGGGACAGTATTCACCCCTCCACTTT. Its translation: CASSELGQYSPLHF.

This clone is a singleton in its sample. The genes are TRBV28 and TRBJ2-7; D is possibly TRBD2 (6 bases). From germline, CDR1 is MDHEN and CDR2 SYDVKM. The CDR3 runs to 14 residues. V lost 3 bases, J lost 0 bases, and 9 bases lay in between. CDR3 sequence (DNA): TGTGCCAGCAGTTTGTACGGGAGCTCCTACGAGCAGTACTTC. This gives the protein CASSLYGSSYEQYF.

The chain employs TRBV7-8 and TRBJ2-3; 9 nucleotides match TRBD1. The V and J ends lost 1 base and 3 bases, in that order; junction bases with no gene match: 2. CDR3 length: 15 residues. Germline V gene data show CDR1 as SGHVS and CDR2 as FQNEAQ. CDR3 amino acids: CASSLGDRVTDTQYF. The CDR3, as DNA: TGTGCCAGCAGCTTAGGGGACAGGGTAACAGATACGCAGTATTTT.

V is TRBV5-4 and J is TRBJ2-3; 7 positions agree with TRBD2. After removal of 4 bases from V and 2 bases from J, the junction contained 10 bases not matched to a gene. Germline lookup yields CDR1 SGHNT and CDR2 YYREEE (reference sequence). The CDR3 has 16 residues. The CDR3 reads CASSPAGVRSTDTQYF. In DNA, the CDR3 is TGTGCCAGCAGCCCGGCGGGGGTACGGTCCACAGATACGCAGTATTTT.

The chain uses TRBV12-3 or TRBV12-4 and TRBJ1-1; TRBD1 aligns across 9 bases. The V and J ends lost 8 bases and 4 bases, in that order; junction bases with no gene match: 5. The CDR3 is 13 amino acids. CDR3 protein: CASAGQGITEAFF. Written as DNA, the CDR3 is TGTGCCAGCGCTGGACAGGGGATCACTGAAGCTTTCTTT.